The present TCR beta chain was sequenced within a study of blood T cell repertoires in COVID-19. In the original analysis: Amplifying reference gene primers gave estimates of nucleated cell counts. Measured with immunoSEQ multiplex PCR; TCRdb has only the in-frame clones, and not every one. Clone size and the V and J calls come from that table; the DNA yielded D and trimming. The profile covers about 200,000 clones, with 82% appearing a single time and roughly 8.2% taken by the ten largest. The Seattle patients, enrolled during active infection, were followed longitudinally. This CDR3 is 16 amino acids long. The junction had 7 bases not matched to a gene; V was cut back by 3 bases and J by 2 bases. Germline CDR1 reads MRHNA; CDR2 reads SNTAGT.

The rearrangement links TRBV6-4 to TRBJ2-3; 8 bases agree with TRBD2. The specimen was peripheral blood. This receptor was taken from a woman over 75 with COVID-19, enrolled during active disease. This CDR3 reads CASSEESGSPTDTQYF. The CDR3 DNA reads TGTGCCAGCAGTGAGGAGAGCGGGAGCCCCACAGATACGCAGTATTTT.